This record looks at one T cell receptor (beta chain) sequence and its context. Per the germline V gene, CDR1 is SNHLY and CDR2 is FYNNEI. The CDR3 spans 13 residues. V lost 4 bases and J 4 bases, leaving 10 bases between the germline ends. Generated by immunoSEQ multiplex PCR, the TCRdb table keeps only in-frame clones and is missing some. The repertoire holds about half a million clones, with 70% to 85% as singletons. The data belong to a study of shared clonotypes between healthy human individuals. Material for sequencing was PBMCs. This chain links TRBV2 with TRBJ1-2; D is uncertain. This sequence was found in a woman in her 40s in good health. Some clones in this sample may be carry-over from other donors' samples. The CDR3 is CASSAELVYGYTF. The CDR3 nucleotides are TGTGCCAGCAGTGCTGAGTTAGTCTATGGCTACACCTTC.